What follows are 18 T cell receptor beta chains derived from one specimen sequenced in a study of T cell repertoires in cytomegalovirus infection (dated 2019 in TCRdb). This sample was sequenced with an Illumina HiSeq 1500. Starting from the raw public reads, TCRdb applied fastp trimming at Q25, assembled clones with MiXCR and retained in-frame beta chains. Duplicate CDR3 protein sequences are folded into a single record with the most common DNA and genes. A total of 340,000 or so distinct CDR3 sequences appear in this sample, 20% to 30% of them only once. The ten biggest clones cover about an eighth of the sample. Their antigens are not known. In light of the paper, this sample's treatment or condition label describes: in vitro stimulation with specific CMV peptide epitopes to enrich CMV-specific T cells. The source material was cultured PBMCs, sampled from culture after CMV antigen stimulation. The receptors shown here come from a human donor in good health (CMV status not recorded). Some clones in this sample may be carry-over from other donors' samples.

The chain carries TRBV7-2 and TRBJ2-3; possibly TRBD2 for D (5 bases). V gave up 5 bases and J gave up 4 bases, with 16 bases separating them. Per the germline V gene, CDR1 is SGHTA and CDR2 is FQGNSA. The CDR3 covers 15 residues. CDR3 loop: CASSLRGPGADTQYF. As DNA, the CDR3 is TGTGCCAGCAGCCTTCGCGGTCCCGGGGCAGATACGCAGTATTTT. Filled out from reference TRBV7-2 and TRBJ2-3, the complete variable domain reads GAGVSQSPSNKVTEKGKDVELRCDPISGHTALYWYRQSLGQGLEFLIYFQGNSAPDKSGLPSDRFSAERTGGSVSTLTIQRTQQEDSAVYLCASSLRGPGADTQYFGPGTRLTVL.

This clonotype showed up just a few times. The chain has TRBV12-3 or TRBV12-4 and TRBJ2-7; no reliable D call. Trimming cost V 6 bases and J 0 bases, with 6 bases left between them. This CDR3 contains 12 residues. CDR3 in DNA: TGTGCCAGCAGCCGAAGCTCCTACGAGCAGTACTTC. Translation: CASSRSSYEQYF.

This clonotype appeared a few times. The chain combines TRBV2 with TRBJ2-7, with TRBD2 identical over 10 bases. Trimming cost V 7 bases and J 2 bases; bases outside gene matches: 5. The CDR3 is 14 residues long. CDR1 is SNHLY and CDR2 is FYNNEI in the germline V gene. CDR3 in amino acids: CASKPGLATYEQYF. The CDR3 region has the DNA TGTGCCAGCAAACCGGGACTAGCGACCTACGAGCAGTACTTC.

This sequence joins TRBV7-8 and TRBJ1-1, with 7 nucleotides matching TRBD1. V dropped 8 bases and J dropped 1; count of bases not matched to a gene: 7. There are 14 residues in the CDR3. The germline gives CDR1 SGHVS, CDR2 FQNEAQ. CDR3 bases: TGTGCCAGCTCCTGGGGGGACAGGAACACTGAAGCTTTCTTT. Translating gives CASSWGDRNTEAFF.

This clonotype was seen only a few times. The chain couples TRBV5-4 to TRBJ1-1, with D unresolved. CDR3 size: 17 residues. The ends were cut back, 4 bases at V and 0 bases at J, with 19 bases in the middle. The germline V gene has CDR1 SGHNT and CDR2 YYREEE (reference sequence). The DNA of the CDR3 is TGTGCCAGCAGCCCTACCCACTGGGGAGGGATGAACACTGAAGCTTTCTTT. The encoded protein is CASSPTHWGGMNTEAFF.

This clonotype was observed at least ten times. The chain joins TRBV11-3 to TRBJ1-6; D uncertain. The CDR3 extends over 16 amino acids. Trimming took 2 bases from V and 0 from J, leaving 8 bases between them. In germline, CDR1 is SGHNT, CDR2 YENEEA. The CDR3 DNA sequence: TGTGCCAGCAGCTTACAGCAATTCTCCTATAATTCACCCCTCCACTTT. This codes for CASSLQQFSYNSPLHF. Full variable domain (outside the CDR3, taken from reference TRBV11-3 and TRBJ1-6): EAGVVQSPRYKIIEKKQPVAFWCNPISGHNTLYWYLQNLGQGPELLIRYENEEAVDDSQLPKDRFSAERLKGVDSTLKIQPAELGDSAVYLCASSLQQFSYNSPLHFGNGTRLTVT.

The rearrangement joins TRBV28 to TRBJ2-3, with D perhaps matching TRBD2 (5 bases). V was trimmed by 6 bases and J by 2 bases, leaving 12 bases between them. The length of the CDR3 is 14 residues. Looked up from germline, CDR1 is MDHEN and CDR2 is SYDVKM. For the CDR3, the DNA is TGTGCCAGCAGCATTCGGGGAGCCACAGATACGCAGTATTTT. Protein: CASSIRGATDTQYF.

This clonotype was seen only a few times. The chain uses TRBV19 and TRBJ1-5, with TRBD1 identical over 7 bases. Per germline, CDR1 LNHDA and CDR2 SQIVND (reference sequence). CDR3 length: 13 residues. V shed 8 bases and J 3 bases; nucleotides not matched to a gene: 4. In DNA form, the CDR3 reads TGTGCCAGTGTAGGACAGGCCAATCAGCCCCAGCATTTT. It translates to CASVGQANQPQHF.

This clonotype occurred a few times. This sequence joins TRBV7-3 and TRBJ2-2; tentatively, D is TRBD2 (6 bases). V was clipped by 5 bases and J by 5 bases, with 9 bases between them. Germline assignment: CDR1 SGHTA and CDR2 FQGTGA. The CDR3 extends over 13 amino acids. The chain's CDR3 is CASSPRETGELFF. The CDR3 DNA follows: TGTGCCAGCAGCCCCCGGGAGACCGGGGAGCTGTTTTTT.

The J gene is TRBJ2-1, the V gene TRBV28; D gene ambiguous. Per germline, CDR1 MDHEN and CDR2 SYDVKM. The V gene lost 6 bases and the J gene lost 2 bases, with 11 bases spanning the gap. The CDR3 is 14 amino acids. This CDR3 reads CASSPTSTYNEQFF. CDR3 bases: TGTGCCAGCAGCCCCACCTCTACCTACAATGAGCAGTTCTTC.

The chain joins TRBV27 to TRBJ1-5; 8 bases agree with TRBD1. The CDR3 runs to 15 residues. V lost 6 bases and J lost 2; bases outside the gene matches: 6. The V gene's germline CDR1 is MNHEY and CDR2 SMNVEV (reference sequence). In nucleotides, the CDR3 is TGTGCCAGCAGGATGAAACAGGGGGGCAATCAGCCCCAGCATTTT. Translation: CASRMKQGGNQPQHF.

This clonotype has just a few counts. This chain joins TRBV12-3 or TRBV12-4 and TRBJ1-4; D unclear. CDR3 length: 15 residues. Trimming removed 4 bases at V and 3 bases at J, with 12 bases between. CDR3 loop: CASSWGAGSNEKLFF. For the CDR3, the DNA is TGTGCCAGCAGTTGGGGAGCGGGGTCTAATGAAAAACTGTTTTTT.

This clonotype turned up a few times. CDR3 sequence: CASSLSRGNKETQYF. In nucleotides, the CDR3 is TGTGCCAGCAGCTTAAGCAGGGGGAATAAAGAGACCCAGTACTTC. This chain uses TRBV7-6 with TRBJ2-5; 7 nucleotides align to TRBD1. The ends lost 2 bases at V and 3 bases at J; junction bases unmatched: 6. The CDR3 loop spans 15 amino acids. Germline-derived CDR1 and CDR2 are SGHVS and FNYEAQ.

This clonotype came up a few times. The chain employs TRBV7-9 and TRBJ2-1, with 13 bases lining up with TRBD2. The CDR3 sequence is 19 residues long. V was pared by 5 bases and J by 2 bases, with 12 bases of the junction left unmatched. Germline values: CDR1 SEHNR, CDR2 FQNEAQ (reference sequence). The CDR3 nucleotides are TGTGCCAGCAGCGCAGGACTAGCGGGAGCATTAGTCGCCTACAATGAGCAGTTCTTC. Protein: CASSAGLAGALVAYNEQFF.

The J gene is TRBJ2-1, the V gene TRBV19, with D hard to call. The CDR3 runs to 15 residues. V was shortened by 3 bases and J by 8 bases, with 17 bases between the two germline ends. Germline V gene data show CDR1 as LNHDA and CDR2 as SQIVND (reference sequence). Written as DNA, the CDR3 is TGTGCCAGTAGTATTATCCATAACCCCTCCGATGAGCAGTTCTTC. Protein: CASSIIHNPSDEQFF.

This clonotype was observed many times. V and J are TRBV7-6 and TRBJ2-1, with 8 bases fitting TRBD1. The CDR3 sequence is 15 residues long. V lost 5 bases, J lost 10 bases, and 13 bases stayed unmatched. The germline gives CDR1 SGHVS, CDR2 FNYEAQ. The CDR3 protein is CASSQVQGGRGEQFF. As DNA, the CDR3 is TGTGCCAGCAGCCAAGTACAGGGGGGCCGAGGAGAGCAGTTCTTC.

The sample holds a few counts of this clonotype. CDR3 sequence: CASSVYSGANVLTF. The CDR3 DNA reads TGTGCCAGCAGTGTCTACTCTGGGGCCAACGTCCTGACTTTC. V and J are TRBV5-8 and TRBJ2-6; D remains ambiguous. The V end was cut by 5 bases, the J end by 0 bases, with 6 bases between. Germline V gene sequence: CDR1 SGHTS, CDR2 YDEGEE. The CDR3 length is 14 residues.

This rearrangement joins TRBV23-1 to TRBJ2-7; 7 bases are a match to TRBD1. TRBV23-1 is placed among ORFs of uncertain function. V was clipped by 2 bases and J by 3 bases; unmatched bases: 7. This CDR3 has 15 residues. Here the CDR3 DNA reads TGCGCCAGCAGTCAACAAGACAGGGAGAACTACGAGCAGTACGTC. Translated: CASSQQDRENYEQYV.